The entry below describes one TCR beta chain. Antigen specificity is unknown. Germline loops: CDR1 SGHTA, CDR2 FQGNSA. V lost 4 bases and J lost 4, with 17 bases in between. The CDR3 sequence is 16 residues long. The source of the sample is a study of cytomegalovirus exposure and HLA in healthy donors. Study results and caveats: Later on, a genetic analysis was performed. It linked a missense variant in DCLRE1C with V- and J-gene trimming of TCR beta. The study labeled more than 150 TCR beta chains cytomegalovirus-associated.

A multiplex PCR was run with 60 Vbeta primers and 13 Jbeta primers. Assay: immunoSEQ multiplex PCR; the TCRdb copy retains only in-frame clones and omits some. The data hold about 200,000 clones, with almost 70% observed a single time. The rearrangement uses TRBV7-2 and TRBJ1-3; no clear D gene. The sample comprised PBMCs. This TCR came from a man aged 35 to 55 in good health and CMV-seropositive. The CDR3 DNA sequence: TGTGCCAGCAGCTCTGGTCCGGGATCGAGGGGAAACACCATATATTTT. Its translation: CASSSGPGSRGNTIYF.